What follows are 27 T cell receptor beta chains derived from one specimen sequenced in a study of blood T cell repertoires in COVID-19. Some clones are missing from TCRdb's copy, which holds only in-frame ones; the method was immunoSEQ multiplex PCR. The sample has fewer than 400,000 clones, 85% to 90% seen once; the top ten hold 1.5% to 2%. Source material: peripheral blood. The receptors here all came from a woman aged 25 to 39 with COVID-19, enrolled during active disease.

In this sample, this clone turned up once. The chain carries TRBV24-1 and TRBJ1-6, with 8 bases that match TRBD1. The junction had 5 bases not matched to a gene; V was cut back by 4 bases and J by 10 bases. The CDR3 runs 14 residues. CDR1 and CDR2 from the germline V gene are KGHDR and SFDVKD. CDR3 in amino acids: CATSDRQGRSPLHF. The CDR3 coding sequence is TGTGCCACCAGTGACCGACAGGGGCGGTCACCCCTCCACTTT.

This clone appeared a single time. V is TRBV4-2 and J is TRBJ2-7, with D possibly being TRBD1 (6 bases). V lost 1 base and J 3 bases, leaving 13 bases between the germline ends. Germline assignment: CDR1 LGHNA and CDR2 YNFKEQ. The CDR3 length is 15 residues. The CDR3 is CASSQGPGVDYEQYF. CDR3 coding DNA: TGTGCCAGCAGCCAAGGGCCAGGGGTGGACTACGAGCAGTACTTC.

This chain joins TRBV29-1 and TRBJ1-2, with a weak D call TRBD1 (6 bases). CDR3 length equals 14 residues. The germline gives CDR1 SQVTM, CDR2 ANQGSEA. Trimming removed 7 bases at V and 3 bases at J, with 18 bases between. In nucleotides, the CDR3 is TGCAGCGCCACCGCCCCACAGGGAGACTATGGCTACACCTTC. Amino acids: CSATAPQGDYGYTF.

The V gene is TRBV6-1, the J gene TRBJ2-1; 10 bases map to TRBD2. V lost 2 bases and J lost 0; bases outside the gene matches: 1. The germline gives CDR1 MNHNS, CDR2 SASEGT. The CDR3 consists of 16 residues. The CDR3 loop reads CASSEPSGGSYNEQFF. The DNA for the CDR3 is TGTGCCAGCAGTGAACCTAGCGGGGGCTCCTACAATGAGCAGTTCTTC.

The rearrangement links TRBV19 to TRBJ1-1; TRBD1 matches at 8 bases. Germline lookup yields CDR1 LNHDA and CDR2 SQIVND (reference sequence). The CDR3 sequence is 15 residues long. V lost 5 bases, J lost 4 bases, and 9 bases stayed unmatched. CDR3 region: CASSLQGVGSTEAFF. The CDR3 DNA follows: TGTGCCAGTAGTCTACAGGGGGTCGGGAGCACTGAAGCTTTCTTT.

This clone showed up just a few times. The chain is built from TRBV5-1 and TRBJ2-2; D is possibly TRBD2 (6 bases). CDR3 length: 14 amino acids. V was clipped by 0 bases and J by 4 bases, with 7 bases between them. CDR1 is SGHRS and CDR2 is YFSETQ in the germline V gene. CDR3 in amino acids: CASSLGRGTGELFF. In DNA, the CDR3 is TGCGCCAGCAGCTTGGGGAGGGGCACCGGGGAGCTGTTTTTT.

This chain links TRBV30 with TRBJ1-2; no clear D gene. Trimming took off 2 bases at V and 6 bases at J, with 16 bases between the two ends. The CDR3 is made up of 14 amino acids. Germline V gives CDR1 GTSNPN, CDR2 SVGIG (reference sequence). In DNA, the CDR3 is TGTGCCTGGAGTTGGTTAAAACATATCGATGGCTACACCTTC. Translated, it gives CAWSWLKHIDGYTF.

The CDR3 reads CASSQGWGRMDEQFF. The CDR3 bases are TGCGCCAGCAGCCAAGGATGGGGGCGCATGGATGAGCAGTTCTTC. V gene TRBV4-3 combines with J gene TRBJ2-1, with a tentative D call TRBD1 (6 bases). This CDR3 is 15 amino acids long. Germline CDR1 and CDR2: LGHNA and YSLEER. Deletions cut 1 base from V and 8 bases from J, with 15 bases between.

This clone was seen more than once but under ten times. This chain joins TRBV6-5 and TRBJ1-3; D remains ambiguous. Germline V lookup: CDR1 MNHEY, CDR2 SVGAGI. Deletions cut 4 bases from V and 0 bases from J, with 10 bases between. The CDR3 sequence is 15 residues long. The DNA of the CDR3 is TGTGCCAGCAGTTCTCCCGTGAGCTCTGGAAACACCATATATTTT. Its protein product is CASSSPVSSGNTIYF.

The gene calls are TRBV24-1 and TRBJ2-6; 7 bases match TRBD2. This CDR3 contains 18 residues. Germline loops: CDR1 KGHDR, CDR2 SFDVKD. J lost 4 bases, V lost 4 bases, and 12 bases had no gene match. The CDR3 DNA sequence: TGTGCCACCAGTGAACGGGGGGTCAGAGGAGCCGGGGCCAACGTCCTGACTTTC. Translating gives CATSERGVRGAGANVLTF.

Note on this clone: A much larger clone sits a single nucleotide away, making a read error possible. The chain couples TRBV9 to TRBJ2-5; 13 nucleotides line up with TRBD2. In germline, CDR1 is SGDLS, CDR2 YYNGEE. Trimming cost V 5 bases and J 4 bases; bases outside gene matches: 5. The CDR3 has 15 amino acids. The chain's CDR3 is CASSQLAGGPETQYF. CDR3 coding DNA: TGTGCCAGCAGTCAACTAGCGGGGGGGCCAGAGACCCAGTACTTC.

This sequence joins TRBV5-1 and TRBJ1-2; perhaps TRBD1 as D (6 bases). The germline CDR1 and CDR2 sequences are SGHRS and YFSETQ. The CDR3 loop spans 14 amino acids. Between the trimmed V and J ends, which lost 0 bases and 2 bases, there was a span of 8 bases. CDR3 loop: CASSLGGLNYGYTF. CDR3 nucleotide sequence: TGCGCCAGCAGCTTGGGGGGGCTAAACTATGGCTACACCTTC. The full variable domain, completed using reference TRBV5-1 and TRBJ1-2, is KAGVTQTPRYLIKTRGQQVTLSCSPISGHRSVSWYQQTPGQGLQFLFEYFSETQRNKGNFPGRFSGRQFSNSRSEMNVSTLELGDSALYLCASSLGGLNYGYTFGSGTRLTVV.

The chain has TRBV7-2 and TRBJ2-7, with 14 bases fitting TRBD2. The CDR3 contains 19 residues. CDR1 is SGHTA, CDR2 FQGNSA, per germline. V shed 1 base, J shed 0 bases, and the junction held 8 bases outside the gene matches. The CDR3 sequence: CASSLVSQGLAGDSYEQYF. CDR3 sequence (DNA): TGTGCCAGCAGCTTAGTTTCCCAGGGACTAGCGGGGGACTCCTACGAGCAGTACTTC.

The chain links TRBV6-1 to TRBJ1-4; 8 nucleotides agree with TRBD1. With 4 bases clipped from V and 6 bases from J, the junction kept 10 bases outside the gene matches. Germline lookup yields CDR1 MNHNS and CDR2 SASEGT. CDR3 length: 16 residues. CDR3 nucleotides: TGTGCCAGCAGTGTGCTCTGGACAGGGCGGGATGAAAAACTGTTTTTT. It encodes CASSVLWTGRDEKLFF.

This sequence joins TRBV19 and TRBJ2-3; D is unresolved. This CDR3 is 14 amino acids long. Trimming removed 2 bases from V and 7 bases from J, with 13 bases in between. Germline CDR1 LNHDA, CDR2 SQIVND (reference sequence). In DNA, the CDR3 is TGTGCCAGTAGTATAAGCCCTTCAATGAATACGCAGTATTTT. Protein sequence: CASSISPSMNTQYF.

The chain employs TRBV5-1 and TRBJ1-2, with unresolved D. Between the trimmed V and J ends, which lost 1 base and 0 bases, there was a span of 10 bases. The CDR3 is 15 amino acids. Germline V gives CDR1 SGHRS, CDR2 YFSETQ. DNA of the CDR3: TGCGCCAGCAGCTTGAATGGGCAGACTAACTATGGCTACACCTTC. It codes for CASSLNGQTNYGYTF.

The rearrangement uses TRBV3-1 (or the pseudogene TRBV3-2) and TRBJ2-1; 8 bases are a match to TRBD2. Germline V gene data show CDR1 as LGHDT and CDR2 as YNNKEL (reference sequence). This CDR3 comprises 11 residues. Trimming took 2 bases from V and 12 from J; bases not matched to a gene: 0. This CDR3 is CASSQSGGQFF. The CDR3 nucleotides read TGTGCCAGCAGCCAAAGCGGGGGGCAGTTCTTC.

The chain links TRBV3-1 (or the pseudogene TRBV3-2) to TRBJ2-3; 13 nucleotides align to TRBD2. CDR1 LGHDT and CDR2 YNNKEL come from the germline V gene (reference sequence). CDR3 size: 17 residues. Trimming at V came to 4 bases and at J to 0 bases, leaving 4 bases not matched to a gene. CDR3 amino acids: CASSRTSGGPSTDTQYF. As DNA, the CDR3 is TGTGCCAGCAGCCGGACTAGCGGGGGCCCTAGCACAGATACGCAGTATTTT.

This clone was observed a single time. The CDR3 sequence: CASSFGVRDTEAFF. The CDR3 bases are TGCGCCAGCAGCTTCGGGGTAAGGGACACTGAAGCTTTCTTT. This chain uses TRBV4-3 with TRBJ1-1, with D uncertain. V lost 5 bases and J 3 bases, leaving 13 bases between the germline ends. In germline, CDR1 is LGHNA, CDR2 YSLEER. The CDR3 has 14 amino acids.

With respect to this clone: The sample holds other DNA sequences that translate to the same CDR3. This sequence joins TRBV3-1 (or the pseudogene TRBV3-2) and TRBJ1-3; no firm D call. Deletions cut 1 base from V and 2 bases from J, with 6 bases between. CDR1 LGHDT and CDR2 YNNKEL come from the germline V gene (reference sequence). CDR3 length: 14 residues. The CDR3 here is CASSQGTAGNTIYF. CDR3 bases: TGTGCCAGCAGCCAAGGCACAGCTGGAAACACCATATATTTT.

The V gene is TRBV12-5, the J gene TRBJ1-1; 7 bases are a match to TRBD1. The CDR3 sequence is 11 residues long. Germline-derived CDR1 and CDR2 are LGHNT and FRNRAP. V was clipped by 7 bases and J by 6 bases; unmatched bases: 2. The CDR3 nucleotides are TGTGCTAGTGCGAGGGGGCCTGAAGCTTTCTTT. This translates into CASARGPEAFF. The complete variable domain, with remaining parts taken from reference TRBV12-5 and TRBJ1-1, reads DARVTQTPRHKVTEMGQEVTMRCQPILGHNTVFWYRQTMMQGLELLAYFRNRAPLDDSGMPKDRFSAEMPDATLATLKIQPSEPRDSAVYFCASARGPEAFFGQGTRLTVV.

This clone was counted once. The chain joins TRBV5-1 to TRBJ2-2; TRBD1 is a possible D gene (5 bases). Per the germline V gene, CDR1 is SGHRS and CDR2 is YFSETQ. The V end lost 9 bases, the J end lost 7 bases, and 28 bases lay between the germline ends. CDR3 length: 17 amino acids. This chain's CDR3 is CATALLSLPPRGGELFF. CDR3 nucleotide sequence: TGCGCCACCGCCCTTTTGAGCCTCCCCCCAAGGGGCGGGGAGCTGTTTTTT.

The genes are TRBV9 and TRBJ2-2, with 7 bases fitting TRBD2. The CDR3 runs to 16 residues. Germline trimming cut 3 bases from V and 2 bases from J; bases unmatched to any gene: 7. Germline V gene data show CDR1 as SGDLS and CDR2 as YYNGEE. For the CDR3, the DNA is TGTGCCAGCAGCGCCGGGGACTACCTCAACACCGGGGAGCTGTTTTTT. It yields the protein CASSAGDYLNTGELFF.

The rearrangement uses TRBV27 and TRBJ2-7; a weak D match, TRBD2 (6 bases). V was trimmed by 1 base and J by 3 bases, leaving 10 bases between them. Germline values: CDR1 MNHEY, CDR2 SMNVEV (reference sequence). This CDR3 contains 14 residues. This CDR3 is CASSLYGSNYEQYF. The CDR3 DNA sequence: TGTGCCAGCAGTTTATACGGGAGCAACTACGAGCAGTACTTC.

The genes are TRBV4-2 and TRBJ2-1; 9 bases are a match to TRBD2. The V gene end was trimmed by 6 bases and the J gene end by 7 bases; junction bases not matched to a gene: 13. CDR3 length: 16 residues. Germline values: CDR1 LGHNA, CDR2 YNFKEQ. The CDR3 sequence is CASRPRIAGVLNEQFF. DNA of the CDR3: TGTGCCAGCAGGCCCAGGATAGCGGGGGTATTGAATGAGCAGTTCTTC.

The CDR3 DNA reads as TGCACCAGCAGCCAAAAAACAGGGGGTTGGATTCAGCCCCAGCATTTT. This sequence encodes CTSSQKTGGWIQPQHF. The chain joins TRBV1 to TRBJ1-5; no DNA check was done on the table's D call, TRBD1. TRBV1 is a pseudogene locus. This CDR3 is built from 16 residues.

The chain employs TRBV4-1 and TRBJ2-1, with D possibly TRBD2 on 5 matching bases. Trimming pared 0 bases from V and 7 bases from J, leaving 10 bases between. The CDR3 loop spans 14 amino acids. From germline, CDR1 is MGHRA and CDR2 YSYEKL. CDR3 coding DNA: TGCGCCAGCAGCCAAGAAAAAAGAGGGAATGAGCAGTTCTTC. Translation gives CASSQEKRGNEQFF.